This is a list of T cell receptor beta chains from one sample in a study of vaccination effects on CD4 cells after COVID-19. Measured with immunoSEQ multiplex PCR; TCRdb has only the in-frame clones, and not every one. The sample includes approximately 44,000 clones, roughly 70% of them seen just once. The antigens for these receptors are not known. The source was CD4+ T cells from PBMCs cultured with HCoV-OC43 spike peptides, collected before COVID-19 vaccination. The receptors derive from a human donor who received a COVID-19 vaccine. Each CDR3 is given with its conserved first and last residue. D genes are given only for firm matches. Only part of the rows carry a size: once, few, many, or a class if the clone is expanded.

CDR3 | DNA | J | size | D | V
CASSLRRVMNTEAFF | TGTGCCAGCAGCTTAAGAAGGGTTATGAACACTGAAGCTTTCTTT | TRBJ1-1 | few | NA | TRBV7-2
CASSPGQTNEKLFF | TGCGCCAGCAGCCCTGGACAGACTAATGAAAAACTGTTTTTT | TRBJ1-4 | NA | NA | TRBV5-1
CATSDPGQGNTGELFF | TGTGCCACCAGTGATCCCGGGCAGGGGAACACCGGGGAGCTGTTTTTT | TRBJ2-2 | NA | NA | TRBV24-1
CAGLAPPWFNEQFF | TGTGCCGGACTAGCCCCTCCCTGGTTCAATGAGCAGTTCTTC | TRBJ2-1 | NA | TRBD2 | TRBV30
CASSDRGSSGYTF | TGTGCCAGCAGCGACAGGGGCAGCAGTGGCTACACCTTC | TRBJ1-2 | NA | TRBD1 | TRBV5-6
CASRPGQGTNEQFF | TGTGCCAGCAGGCCGGGACAGGGGACTAATGAGCAGTTCTTC | TRBJ2-1 | NA | TRBD1 | TRBV28
CASSQGSGLNSYNEQFF | TGTGCCAGCAGTCAGGGGAGCGGACTTAACTCCTACAATGAGCAGTTCTTC | TRBJ2-1 | NA | NA | TRBV25-1
CAIRGQGKTTIYF | TGTGCCATCAGGGGACAGGGGAAGACCACCATATATTTT | TRBJ1-3 | few | TRBD1 | TRBV10-3
CASGSETGTYEQYF | TGTGCCAGCGGCTCCGAGACAGGGACCTACGAGCAGTACTTC | TRBJ2-7 | NA | TRBD1 | TRBV6-4
CASRQTGEAFF | TGTGCCAGCAGACAAACAGGGGAAGCTTTCTTT | TRBJ1-1 | NA | NA | TRBV3-1/TRBV3-2
CASSPKTRDNEQFF | TGTGCCAGCTCACCCAAGACCAGGGACAATGAGCAGTTCTTC | TRBJ2-1 | NA | NA | TRBV18
CASSLVEGFDEQFF | TGTGCCAGCAGCTTAGTGGAGGGGTTCGATGAGCAGTTCTTC | TRBJ2-1 | NA | NA | TRBV11-2
CASGLAPEGGRIYGYTF | TGTGCTAGTGGTTTGGCCCCGGAGGGGGGCAGGATATATGGCTACACCTTC | TRBJ1-2 | NA | NA | TRBV12-5
CAGANLQGIYYGYTF | TGTGCCGGAGCAAACCTTCAGGGGATTTACTATGGCTACACCTTC | TRBJ1-2 | NA | NA | TRBV30
CASSLPDRAKLYGYTF | TGCGCCAGCAGCCTCCCGGACAGGGCGAAGCTCTATGGCTACACCTTC | TRBJ1-2 | NA | TRBD1 | TRBV5-1
CASSFRGRIYEQYF | TGTGCCAGCAGTTTTCGGGGCAGGATCTACGAGCAGTACTTC | TRBJ2-7 | once | NA | TRBV28
CASSLGLAGVGEQYF | TGTGCCAGCAGCCTAGGACTAGCGGGAGTTGGCGAGCAGTACTTC | TRBJ2-7 | NA | TRBD2 | TRBV28
CASSYSGGNNYGYTF | TGTGCCAGCAGTTACTCGGGAGGCAATAACTATGGCTACACCTTC | TRBJ1-2 | few | NA | TRBV6-2/TRBV6-3
CASSPEGARLNTEAFF | TGTGCCAGCAGCCCGGAGGGGGCCAGGTTGAACACTGAAGCTTTCTTT | TRBJ1-1 | NA | TRBD1 | TRBV5-4
CASSEDRAVSNEKLFF | TGTGCCAGCAGCGAGGACAGGGCCGTGTCTAATGAAAAACTGTTTTTT | TRBJ1-4 | NA | TRBD1 | TRBV7-6